What follows are 3 T cell receptor beta chains derived from one specimen sequenced in a study of shared clonotypes between healthy human individuals. Libraries were prepared by immunoSEQ multiplex PCR; TCRdb keeps only in-frame clonotypes and omits some of them. The data contain roughly 1,600,000 clones, less than 99% of them singletons. The specimen was naive CD4+ T cells sorted from blood. Regarding subset: CD45RA+ positively selected. Receptors were obtained from a young man in good health.

V and J are TRBV18 and TRBJ2-5, with TRBD1 matching over 8 bases. CDR3 size: 13 residues. The V gene's germline CDR1 is KGHSH and CDR2 LQKENI. V lost 5 bases to trimming and J lost 4 bases; unmatched junction nucleotides: 3. The CDR3 DNA follows: TGTGCCAGCTCAGACAGGGGCGCAGAGACCCAGTACTTC. Amino acid sequence: CASSDRGAETQYF.

The rearrangement links TRBV10-3 to TRBJ2-1, with TRBD1 matching over 9 bases. Germline CDR1 and CDR2: ENHRY and SYGVKD. J lost 3 bases, V lost 7 bases, and 7 bases had no gene match. This CDR3 has 15 residues. Here the CDR3 DNA reads TGTGCCATCACCCCTCGGACAGGGGACTACAATGAGCAGTTCTTC. Translating gives CAITPRTGDYNEQFF.

The CDR3 DNA follows: TGTGCCAGCAGCCGAGGCGGACCTCTGAACACTGAAGCTTTCTTT. This codes for CASSRGGPLNTEAFF. V and J are TRBV7-8 and TRBJ1-1, with D unresolved. The CDR3 is 15 amino acids. Germline V lookup: CDR1 SGHVS, CDR2 FQNEAQ. The V end lost 5 bases, the J end lost 0 bases, and 13 bases lay between the germline ends. Variable domain in full (rest from reference TRBV7-8 and TRBJ1-1): GAGVSQSPRYKVAKRGQDVALRCDPISGHVSLFWYQQALGQGPEFLTYFQNEAQLDKSGLPSDRFFAERPEGSVSTLKIQRTQQEDSAVYLCASSRGGPLNTEAFFGQGTRLTVV.